This is a list of T cell receptor beta chains from one sample in a study of cytotoxic CD8 clonotypes in ibrutinib-treated CLL. Sequenced by immunoSEQ multiplex PCR; TCRdb stores in-frame clones only, minus some. Of approximately 20,000 clones listed, 81% are singletons. The sequenced sample was PBMCs, obtained before ibrutinib treatment. The receptors were sampled from a human donor with chronic lymphocytic leukemia. Each CDR3 is given with its conserved first and last residue. The D gene is left open where the match is weak. The size entry is marked missing in some rows and otherwise reads once, few, many or a size class.

V gene,J gene,D gene,clone size,CDR3 protein,CDR3 DNA
TRBV19,TRBJ1-2,-,-,CATSRDYGYTF,TGTGCCACATCCAGGGATTATGGCTACACCTTC
TRBV27,TRBJ1-4,-,-,CASSLREGEKLFF,TGTGCCAGCAGTTTACGGGAGGGGGAAAAACTGTTTTTT
TRBV2,TRBJ2-5,TRBD2,-,CASSEASGGGQYF,TGTGCCAGCAGTGAAGCTAGCGGGGGCGGACAGTACTTC
TRBV5-1,TRBJ1-2,-,few,CASSLVGQGARTF,-
TRBV27,TRBJ2-7,TRBD2,-,CASSLVPGLAGYEQYF,TGTGCCAGCAGTCTGGTCCCGGGACTAGCGGGCTACGAGCAGTACTTC
TRBV5-4,TRBJ2-1,TRBD1,-,CASSPPPGQGANNEQFF,TGTGCCAGCAGCCCGCCCCCTGGACAGGGAGCGAATAATGAGCAGTTCTTC
TRBV5-1,TRBJ2-1,-,-,CASSSTVTYNEQFF,TGCGCCAGCAGCTCGACGGTTACGTACAATGAGCAGTTCTTC
TRBV7-9,TRBJ2-7,TRBD1,-,CASSHPGQGGSEQYF,TGTGCCAGCAGTCATCCAGGACAGGGCGGCTCCGAGCAGTACTTC
TRBV5-1,TRBJ2-7,-,once,CASSTGGRSSYEQYF,TGCGCCAGCAGCACCGGGGGCAGGAGCTCCTACGAGCAGTACTTC
TRBV14,TRBJ1-6,TRBD1,-,CASSQLGQGANSPLHF,TGTGCCAGCAGCCAGCTGGGACAGGGGGCTAATTCACCCCTCCACTTT